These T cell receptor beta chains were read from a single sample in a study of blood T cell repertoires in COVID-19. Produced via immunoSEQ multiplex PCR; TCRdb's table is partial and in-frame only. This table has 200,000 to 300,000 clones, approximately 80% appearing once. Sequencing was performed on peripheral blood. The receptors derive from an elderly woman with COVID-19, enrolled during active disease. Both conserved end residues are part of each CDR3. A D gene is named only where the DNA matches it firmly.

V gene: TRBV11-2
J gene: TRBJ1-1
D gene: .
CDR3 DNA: TGTGCCAGCAGCCGCGGGGTGATGGCTTTCTTT
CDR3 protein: CASSRGVMAFF

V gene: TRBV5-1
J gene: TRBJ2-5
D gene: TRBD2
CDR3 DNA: TGCGCCAGCAGTTTGCTAGCGGGAGATAGAGAGACCCAGTACTTC
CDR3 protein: CASSLLAGDRETQYF

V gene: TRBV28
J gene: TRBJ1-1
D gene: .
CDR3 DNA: TGTGCCAGCTACAGGGATCCAAACACTGAAGCTTTCTTT
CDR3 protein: CASYRDPNTEAFF

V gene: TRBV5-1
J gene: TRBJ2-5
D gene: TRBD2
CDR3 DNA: TGCGCCAGCAGCCCCGGACTAGCGGAGCCGCAAGAGACCCAGTACTTC
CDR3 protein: CASSPGLAEPQETQYF

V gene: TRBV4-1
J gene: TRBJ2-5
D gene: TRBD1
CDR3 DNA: TGCGCCAGCGAAGACAGGGATCAAGAGACCCAGTACTTC
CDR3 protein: CASEDRDQETQYF

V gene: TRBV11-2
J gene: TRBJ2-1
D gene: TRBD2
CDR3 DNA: TGTGCCAGCAGCTGGACAGGGACTAGCGGGACTCGGTTCTTC
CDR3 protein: CASSWTGTSGTRFF

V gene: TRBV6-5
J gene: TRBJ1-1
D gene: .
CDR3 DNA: TGTGCCAGCAGTTACCGGCAGGCGGGCACTGAAGCTTTCTTT
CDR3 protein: CASSYRQAGTEAFF

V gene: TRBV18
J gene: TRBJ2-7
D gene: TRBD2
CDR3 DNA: TGTGCCAGCTCACCAACAAGCGGGAGGGGTAGCTACGAGCAGTACTTC
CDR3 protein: CASSPTSGRGSYEQYF

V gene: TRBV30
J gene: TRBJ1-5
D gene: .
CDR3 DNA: TGTGCCTGGAGTGTACGGGGAAGGATGAGACAGCCCCAGCATTTT
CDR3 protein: CAWSVRGRMRQPQHF

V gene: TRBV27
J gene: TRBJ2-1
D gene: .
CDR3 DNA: TGTGCCAGCGCACCGGGACTGCTCTACAATGAGCAGTTCTTC
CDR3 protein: CASAPGLLYNEQFF

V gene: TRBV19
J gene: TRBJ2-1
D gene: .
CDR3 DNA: TGTGCCAGTAGTTCGCCCAGTTTCCGCAATGAGCAGTTCTTC
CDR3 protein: CASSSPSFRNEQFF

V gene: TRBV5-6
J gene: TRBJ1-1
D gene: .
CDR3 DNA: TGTGCCAGCAGCCGCCTGGGACAGAACACTGAAGCTTTCTTT
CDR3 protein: CASSRLGQNTEAFF